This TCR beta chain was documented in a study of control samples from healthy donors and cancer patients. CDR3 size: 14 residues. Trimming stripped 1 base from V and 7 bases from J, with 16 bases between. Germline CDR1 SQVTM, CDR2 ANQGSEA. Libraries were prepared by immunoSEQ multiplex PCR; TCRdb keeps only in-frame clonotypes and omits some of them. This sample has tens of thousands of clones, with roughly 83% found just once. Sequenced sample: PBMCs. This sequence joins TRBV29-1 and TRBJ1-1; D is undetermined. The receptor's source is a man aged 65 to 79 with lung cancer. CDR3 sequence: CSVEVRTPVGEAFF. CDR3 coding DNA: TGCAGCGTTGAAGTAAGGACCCCTGTAGGTGAAGCTTTCTTT.